These T cell receptor beta chains were read from a single sample in a study of blood T cell repertoires in COVID-19. Profiling relied on immunoSEQ multiplex PCR, and the TCRdb table lists in-frame clones only, not all of them. The table shows 95,000 to 150,000 clones, with around three quarters occurring only once. Sequences were obtained from peripheral blood. The receptors stem from a woman in her 70s with acute or convalescent COVID-19. Each CDR3 is given with its conserved first and last residue. The D gene is left open where the match is weak. Only part of the rows carry a size: once, few, many, or a class if the clone is expanded.

v_call	clone_size	j_call	d_call	cdr3_nt	cdr3_aa
TRBV5-1	.	TRBJ1-1	.	TGCGCCAGCACCGTTCAGGGGTACACTGAAGCTTTCTTT	CASTVQGYTEAFF
TRBV2	.	TRBJ2-5	TRBD1	TGTGCCAGCAACGGACAGGGAACGGAGACCCAGTACTTC	CASNGQGTETQYF
TRBV27	once	TRBJ2-2	TRBD2	TGTGCCAGCAGTTTATACCGGGGGGTGGACACCGGGGAGCTGTTTTTT	CASSLYRGVDTGELFF
TRBV18	.	TRBJ2-1	.	TGTGCCAGCTCACCAAGGGGGTGGACGGGGAATGAGCAGTTCTTC	CASSPRGWTGNEQFF
TRBV6-5	.	TRBJ1-2	.	TGTGCCAGCAGGCGGCAGGGTGAAAACTATGGCTACACCTTC	CASRRQGENYGYTF
TRBV11-1	.	TRBJ1-6	.	TGTGCCAGCAACGAAGGCGGGGGGCGGAATTCACCCCTCCACTTT	CASNEGGGRNSPLHF
TRBV5-1	.	TRBJ1-2	TRBD1	TGCGCCAGCAGCGCGGGACAGGGGTCTAACTATGGCTACACCTTC	CASSAGQGSNYGYTF
TRBV11-2	.	TRBJ2-5	TRBD1	TGTGCCAGCAGCTTAGAAGGACAGGGGTTGGGAGAGACCCAGTACTTC	CASSLEGQGLGETQYF
TRBV19	.	TRBJ1-1	TRBD1	TGTGCCAGCGGAACAGGGGGCAGCGGGGACACTGAAGCTTTCTTT	CASGTGGSGDTEAFF
TRBV11-3	.	TRBJ2-1	TRBD1	TGTGCCAGCAGCCTAGGACAGGTTGGAGACAATGAGCAGTTCTTC	CASSLGQVGDNEQFF
TRBV27	few	TRBJ1-4	.	TGTGCCAGCAGTTTATCGAGGACTAGGCGTGAAAAACTGTTTTTT	CASSLSRTRREKLFF
TRBV10-3	.	TRBJ1-2	TRBD1	TGTGCCATCAGAGGACAGGGCTCCGGGGGTTATGGCTACACCTTC	CAIRGQGSGGYGYTF
TRBV19	.	TRBJ1-5	.	TGTGCCAGTAGTATTGGGTCGTCGCTAGTTTGGCGGCCCCAGCATTTT	CASSIGSSLVWRPQHF